Below, one TCR beta chain is given with its context. Study processing details: Estimation of nucleated cell counts was performed using reference gene primer amplification. The repertoire was sequenced with immunoSEQ multiplex PCR; TCRdb's copy has only in-frame clones and lacks some. The V and J calls and the clone size are those of that table, but D and trimming were determined from the DNA. The sample shows 50,000 to 60,000 clones, 81% of them seen only once. The CDR3 loop spans 16 amino acids. CDR1 and CDR2 (germline): GTSNPN, SVGIG (reference sequence). With 2 bases clipped from V and 7 bases from J, the junction kept 12 bases outside the gene matches. Enrollment of patients from Seattle took place during active infection, with longitudinal follow-up. This sample is drawn from a study of blood T cell repertoires in COVID-19. Study in general: Acute and convalescent COVID-19 samples came from the United States, Italy and Spain. The cDNA or gDNA used as material had been derived from T cells, B-cell-depleted T cells, or PBMCs.

This sequence originates from a woman at least 80 years old with COVID-19, enrolled during active disease. The sequenced sample consisted of peripheral blood. The rearrangement links TRBV30 to TRBJ2-1; TRBD2 aligns across 9 bases. DNA for the CDR3: TGTGCCTGGAGTCTCCTGACTAGCGGTCTTTATAATGAGCAGTTCTTC. This codes for CAWSLLTSGLYNEQFF.